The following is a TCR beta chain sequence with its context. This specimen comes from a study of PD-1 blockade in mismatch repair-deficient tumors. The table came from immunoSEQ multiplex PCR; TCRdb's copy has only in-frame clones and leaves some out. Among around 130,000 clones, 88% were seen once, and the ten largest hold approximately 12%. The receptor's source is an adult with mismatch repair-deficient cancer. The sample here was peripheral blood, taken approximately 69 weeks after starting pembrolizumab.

CDR3 in amino acids: CASSLLVGRPYEQYF. The CDR3 nucleotides are TGTGCCAGCAGTTTATTAGTGGGTCGGCCCTACGAGCAGTACTTC. The rearrangement uses TRBV28 and TRBJ2-7; D is uncertain. The CDR3 spans 15 residues. From germline, CDR1 is MDHEN and CDR2 SYDVKM. V was pared by 1 base and J by 2 bases, with 12 bases between.